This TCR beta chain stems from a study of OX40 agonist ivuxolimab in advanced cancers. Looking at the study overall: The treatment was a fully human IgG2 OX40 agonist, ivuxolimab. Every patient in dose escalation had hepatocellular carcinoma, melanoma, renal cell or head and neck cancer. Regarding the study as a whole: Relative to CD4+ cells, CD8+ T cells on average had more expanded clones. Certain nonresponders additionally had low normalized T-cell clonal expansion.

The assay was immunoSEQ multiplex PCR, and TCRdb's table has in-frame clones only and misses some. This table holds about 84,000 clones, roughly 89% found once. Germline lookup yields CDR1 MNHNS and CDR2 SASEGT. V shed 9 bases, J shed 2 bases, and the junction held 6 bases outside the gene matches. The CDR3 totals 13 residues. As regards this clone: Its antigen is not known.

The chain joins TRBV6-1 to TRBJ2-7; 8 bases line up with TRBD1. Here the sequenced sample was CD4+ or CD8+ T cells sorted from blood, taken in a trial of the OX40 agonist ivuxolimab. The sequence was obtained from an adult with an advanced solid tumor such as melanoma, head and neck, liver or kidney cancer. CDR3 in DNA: TGTGCCAGTTGGGACAGGAGAACCTACGAGCAGTACTTC. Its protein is CASWDRRTYEQYF.